The clone carrying this T cell receptor beta chain showed up just once. V lost 2 bases and J 3 bases, leaving 8 bases between the germline ends. Germline V gene sequence: CDR1 MDHEN, CDR2 SYDVKM. This CDR3 has 13 residues. The method was immunoSEQ multiplex PCR; TCRdb's version includes in-frame clones alone and lacks a portion of them. Of 42,000 or so clones in the sample, almost 95% are singletons; the top ten hold 7.5% to 10%. This sample is drawn from a study of T cell changes during pregnancy in multiple sclerosis. The sequences come from CD8+ T cells from peripheral blood mononuclear cells, collected in the third trimester of pregnancy. The receptor's source is a female donor with multiple sclerosis, enrolled in a pregnancy study. V gene TRBV28 combines with J gene TRBJ2-7; D may be TRBD1 (6 bases). The CDR3 here is CASSLQGSYEQYF. The CDR3 DNA is TGTGCCAGCAGTTTACAGGGGAGCTACGAGCAGTACTTC.